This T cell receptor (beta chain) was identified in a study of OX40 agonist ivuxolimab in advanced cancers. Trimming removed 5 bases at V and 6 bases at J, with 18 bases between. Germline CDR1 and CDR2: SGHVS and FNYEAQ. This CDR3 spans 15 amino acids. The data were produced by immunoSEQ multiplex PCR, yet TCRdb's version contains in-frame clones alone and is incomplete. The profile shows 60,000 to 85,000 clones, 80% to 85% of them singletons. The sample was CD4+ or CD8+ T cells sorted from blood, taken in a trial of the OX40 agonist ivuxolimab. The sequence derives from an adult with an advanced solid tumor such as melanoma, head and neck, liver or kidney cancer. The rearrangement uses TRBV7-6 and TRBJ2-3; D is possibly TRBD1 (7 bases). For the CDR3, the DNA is TGTGCCAGCAGCCGACTTGGACAGGCGGGGGATACGCAGTATTTT. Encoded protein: CASSRLGQAGDTQYF.